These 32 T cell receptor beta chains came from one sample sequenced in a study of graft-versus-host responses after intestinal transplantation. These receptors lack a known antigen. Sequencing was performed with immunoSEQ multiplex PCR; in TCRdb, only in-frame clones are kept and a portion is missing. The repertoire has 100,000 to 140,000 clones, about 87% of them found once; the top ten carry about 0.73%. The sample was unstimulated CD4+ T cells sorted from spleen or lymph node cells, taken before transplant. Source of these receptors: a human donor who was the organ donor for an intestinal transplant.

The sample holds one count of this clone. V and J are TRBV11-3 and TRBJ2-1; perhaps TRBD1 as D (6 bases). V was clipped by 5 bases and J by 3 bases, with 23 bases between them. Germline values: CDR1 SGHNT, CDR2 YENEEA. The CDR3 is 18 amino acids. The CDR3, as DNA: TGTGCCAGCAGCCCGCGCCGACAGGACCGCCCTAGCTACAATGAGCAGTTCTTC. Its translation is CASSPRRQDRPSYNEQFF.

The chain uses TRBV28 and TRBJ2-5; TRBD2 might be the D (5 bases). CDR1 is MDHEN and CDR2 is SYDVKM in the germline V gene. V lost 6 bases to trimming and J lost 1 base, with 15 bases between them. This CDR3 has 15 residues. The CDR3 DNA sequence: TGTGCCAGCAGCCCCGCTAGAGGGAGCCAAGAGACCCAGTACTTC. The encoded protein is CASSPARGSQETQYF.

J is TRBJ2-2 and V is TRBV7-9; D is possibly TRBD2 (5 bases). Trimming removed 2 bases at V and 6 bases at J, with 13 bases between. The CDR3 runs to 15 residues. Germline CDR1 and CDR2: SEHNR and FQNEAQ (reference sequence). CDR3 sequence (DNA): TGTGCCAGCAGCTTAATCGTCCCGGGGTCCGGGGAGCTGTTTTTT. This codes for CASSLIVPGSGELFF.

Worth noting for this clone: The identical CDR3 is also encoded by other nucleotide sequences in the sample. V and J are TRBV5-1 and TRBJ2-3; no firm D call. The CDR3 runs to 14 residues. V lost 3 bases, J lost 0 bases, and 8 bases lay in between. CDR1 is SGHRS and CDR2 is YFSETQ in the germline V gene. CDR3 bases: TGCGCCAGCAGCTCGGGCACCAGCACAGATACGCAGTATTTT. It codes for CASSSGTSTDTQYF.

The CDR3 spells CAWKFPGNQPQHF. CDR3 bases: TGTGCCTGGAAATTTCCAGGGAATCAGCCCCAGCATTTT. The chain uses TRBV30 and TRBJ1-5; TRBD1 is a possible D gene (5 bases). The CDR3 runs 13 residues. Germline-derived CDR1 and CDR2 are GTSNPN and SVGIG (reference sequence). The V and J ends lost 4 bases and 4 bases respectively, with 11 bases between them.

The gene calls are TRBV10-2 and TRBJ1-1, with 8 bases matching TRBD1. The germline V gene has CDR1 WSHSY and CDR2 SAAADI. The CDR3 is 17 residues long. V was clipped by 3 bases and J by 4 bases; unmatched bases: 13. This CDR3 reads CASSDPTKGQGITEAFF. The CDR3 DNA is TGCGCCAGCAGTGACCCTACTAAAGGACAGGGCATCACTGAAGCTTTCTTT.

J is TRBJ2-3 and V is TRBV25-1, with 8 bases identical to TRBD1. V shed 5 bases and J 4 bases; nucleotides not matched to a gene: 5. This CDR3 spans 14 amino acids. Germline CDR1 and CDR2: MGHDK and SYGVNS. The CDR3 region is CASSPGQGADTQYF. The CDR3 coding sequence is TGTGCCAGCAGTCCTGGACAGGGAGCAGATACGCAGTATTTT.

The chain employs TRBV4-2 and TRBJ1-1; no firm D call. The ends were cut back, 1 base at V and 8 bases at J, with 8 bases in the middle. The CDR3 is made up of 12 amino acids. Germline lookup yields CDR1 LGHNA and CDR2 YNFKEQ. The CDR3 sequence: CASSQGGSEAFF. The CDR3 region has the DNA TGTGCCAGCAGCCAAGGGGGTTCCGAAGCTTTCTTT.

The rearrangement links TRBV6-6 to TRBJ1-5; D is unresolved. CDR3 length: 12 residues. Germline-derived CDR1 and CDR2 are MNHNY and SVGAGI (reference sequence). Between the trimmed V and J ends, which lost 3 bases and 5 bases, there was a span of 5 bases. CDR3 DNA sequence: TGTGCCAGCAGTTATGATTATCAGCCCCAGCATTTT. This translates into CASSYDYQPQHF.

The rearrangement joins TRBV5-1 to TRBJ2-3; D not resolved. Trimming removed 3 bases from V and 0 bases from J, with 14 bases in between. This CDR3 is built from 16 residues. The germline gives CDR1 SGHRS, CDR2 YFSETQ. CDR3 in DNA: TGCGCCAGCAGCTCGGCCCCACAGATCAGCACAGATACGCAGTATTTT. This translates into CASSSAPQISTDTQYF.

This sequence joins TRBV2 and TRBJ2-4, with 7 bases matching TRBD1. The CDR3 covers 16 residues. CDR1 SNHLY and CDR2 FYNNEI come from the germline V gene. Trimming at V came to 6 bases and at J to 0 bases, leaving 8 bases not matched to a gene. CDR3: CASSQQGPVAKNIQYF. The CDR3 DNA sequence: TGTGCCAGCAGCCAACAGGGGCCGGTAGCCAAAAACATTCAGTACTTC. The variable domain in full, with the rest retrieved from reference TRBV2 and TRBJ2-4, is EPEVTQTPSHQVTQMGQEVILRCVPISNHLYFYWYRQILGQKVEFLVSFYNNEISEKSEIFDDQFSVERPDGSNFTLKIRSTKLEDSAMYFCASSQQGPVAKNIQYFGAGTRLSVL.

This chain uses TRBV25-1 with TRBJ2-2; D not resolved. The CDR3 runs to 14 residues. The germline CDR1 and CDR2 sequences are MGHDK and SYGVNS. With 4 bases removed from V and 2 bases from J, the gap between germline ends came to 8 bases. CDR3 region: CASSAGVNTGELFF. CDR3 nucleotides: TGTGCCAGCAGTGCTGGGGTAAACACCGGGGAGCTGTTTTTT.

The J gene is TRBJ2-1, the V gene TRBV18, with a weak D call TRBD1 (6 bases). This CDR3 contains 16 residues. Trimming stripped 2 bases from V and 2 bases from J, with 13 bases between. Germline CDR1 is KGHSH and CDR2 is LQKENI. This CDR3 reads CASSPGQGYPYNEQFF. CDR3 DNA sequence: TGTGCCAGCTCACCAGGGCAGGGGTACCCCTACAATGAGCAGTTCTTC.

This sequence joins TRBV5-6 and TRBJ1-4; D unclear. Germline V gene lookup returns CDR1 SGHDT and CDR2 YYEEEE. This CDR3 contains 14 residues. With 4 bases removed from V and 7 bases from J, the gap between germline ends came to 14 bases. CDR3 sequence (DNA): TGTGCCAGCAGCCTGGGTGGGCTCGGTGAAAAACTGTTTTTT. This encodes CASSLGGLGEKLFF.

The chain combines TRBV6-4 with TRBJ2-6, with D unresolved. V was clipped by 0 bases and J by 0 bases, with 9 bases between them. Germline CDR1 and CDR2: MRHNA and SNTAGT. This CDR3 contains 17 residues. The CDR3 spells CASSDSAGRSGANVLTF. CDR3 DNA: TGTGCCAGCAGTGACTCTGCCGGCCGCTCTGGGGCCAACGTCCTGACTTTC.

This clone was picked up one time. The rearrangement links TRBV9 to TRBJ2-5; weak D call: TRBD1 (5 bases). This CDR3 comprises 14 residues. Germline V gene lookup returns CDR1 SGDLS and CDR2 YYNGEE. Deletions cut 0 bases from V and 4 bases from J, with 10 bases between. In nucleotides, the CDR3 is TGTGCCAGCAGCGTAGACCAGGGTCGAGAGACCCAGTACTTC. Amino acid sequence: CASSVDQGRETQYF.

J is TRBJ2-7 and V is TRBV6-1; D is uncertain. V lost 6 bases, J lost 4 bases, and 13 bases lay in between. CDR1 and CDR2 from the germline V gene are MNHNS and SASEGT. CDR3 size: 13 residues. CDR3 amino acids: CASSHSNYYEQYF. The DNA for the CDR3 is TGTGCCAGCAGCCACTCGAACTATTACGAGCAGTACTTC.

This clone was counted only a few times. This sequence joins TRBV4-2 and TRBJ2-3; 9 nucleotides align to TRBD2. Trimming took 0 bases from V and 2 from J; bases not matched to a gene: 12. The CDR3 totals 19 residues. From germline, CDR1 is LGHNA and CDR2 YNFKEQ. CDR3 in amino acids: CASSQDPPGSGRHTDTQYF. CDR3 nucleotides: TGTGCCAGCAGCCAAGATCCCCCGGGTAGCGGGAGACACACAGATACGCAGTATTTT.

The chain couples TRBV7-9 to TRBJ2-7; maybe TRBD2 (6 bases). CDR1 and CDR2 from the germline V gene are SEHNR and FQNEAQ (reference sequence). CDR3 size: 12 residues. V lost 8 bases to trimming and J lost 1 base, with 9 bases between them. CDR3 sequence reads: CASGRGSYEQYF. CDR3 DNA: TGTGCCAGCGGGCGGGGTTCCTACGAGCAGTACTTC.

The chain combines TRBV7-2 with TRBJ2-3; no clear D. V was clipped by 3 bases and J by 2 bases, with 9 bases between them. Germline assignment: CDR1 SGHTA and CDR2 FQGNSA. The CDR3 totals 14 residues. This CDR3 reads CASSFAPLTDTQYF. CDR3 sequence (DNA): TGTGCCAGCAGCTTCGCTCCTCTCACAGATACGCAGTATTTT.

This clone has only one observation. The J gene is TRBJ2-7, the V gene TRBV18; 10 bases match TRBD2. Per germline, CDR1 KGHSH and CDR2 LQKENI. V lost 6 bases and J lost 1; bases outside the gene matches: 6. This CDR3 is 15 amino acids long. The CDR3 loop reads CASSAISGGSYEQYF. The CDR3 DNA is TGTGCCAGCTCCGCGATTAGCGGGGGGTCCTACGAGCAGTACTTC.

CDR3 sequence: CASSHRLAGTYEQYF. The CDR3 coding sequence is TGTGCCAGCAGCCACCGACTAGCGGGAACCTACGAGCAGTACTTC. The chain has TRBV7-2 and TRBJ2-7, with TRBD2 identical over 11 bases. Germline CDR1 and CDR2: SGHTA and FQGNSA. V dropped 5 bases and J dropped 2; count of bases not matched to a gene: 5. The CDR3 spans 15 residues.

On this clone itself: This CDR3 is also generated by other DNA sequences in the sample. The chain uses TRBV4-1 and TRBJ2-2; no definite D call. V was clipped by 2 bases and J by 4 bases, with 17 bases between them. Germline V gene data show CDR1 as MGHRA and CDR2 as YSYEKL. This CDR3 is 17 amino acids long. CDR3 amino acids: CASSQIPGVRGTGELFF. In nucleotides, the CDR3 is TGCGCCAGCAGCCAAATTCCAGGTGTACGTGGCACCGGGGAGCTGTTTTTT.

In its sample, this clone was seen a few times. The CDR3 reads CASSLDRTSGPRETQYF. The CDR3 bases are TGTGCCAGCAGCTTAGACCGAACTAGCGGGCCTAGAGAGACCCAGTACTTC. The chain employs TRBV11-2 and TRBJ2-5, with 9 bases fitting TRBD2. The V gene end was trimmed by 0 bases and the J gene end by 4 bases; junction bases not matched to a gene: 9. The CDR3 loop spans 17 amino acids. Germline loops: CDR1 SGHAT, CDR2 FQNNGV.

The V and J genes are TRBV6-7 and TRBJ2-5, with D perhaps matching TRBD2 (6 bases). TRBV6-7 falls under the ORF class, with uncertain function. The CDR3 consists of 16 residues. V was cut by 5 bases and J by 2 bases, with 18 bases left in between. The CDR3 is CASSEEIADFQETQYF. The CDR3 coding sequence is TGTGCCAGCAGTGAGGAGATAGCGGACTTTCAAGAGACCCAGTACTTC.

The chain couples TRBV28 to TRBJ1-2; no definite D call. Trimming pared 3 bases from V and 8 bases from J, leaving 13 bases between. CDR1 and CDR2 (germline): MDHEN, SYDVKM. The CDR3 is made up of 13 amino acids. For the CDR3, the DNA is TGTGCCAGCAGTTTGCTAGACACCCGAGGCTACACCTTC. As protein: CASSLLDTRGYTF.

This chain's CDR3 is CASSIDLPSLPYEQYF. CDR3 in DNA: TGTGCCAGTAGTATAGATCTGCCTTCCTTACCCTACGAGCAGTACTTC. The J gene is TRBJ2-7, the V gene TRBV19; D remains ambiguous. This CDR3 comprises 16 residues. Per germline, CDR1 LNHDA and CDR2 SQIVND (reference sequence). Trimming left V 0 bases short and J 2 bases short, with 14 bases between. Full variable domain (outside the CDR3, taken from reference TRBV19 and TRBJ2-7): DGGITQSPKYLFRKEGQNVTLSCEQNLNHDAMYWYRQDPGQGLRLIYYSQIVNDFQKGDIAEGYSVSREKKESFPLTVTSAQKNPTAFYLCASSIDLPSLPYEQYFGPGTRLTVT.

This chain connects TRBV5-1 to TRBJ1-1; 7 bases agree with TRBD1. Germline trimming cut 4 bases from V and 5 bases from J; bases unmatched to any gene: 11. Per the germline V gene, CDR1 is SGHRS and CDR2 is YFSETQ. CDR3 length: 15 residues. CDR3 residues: CASSTKGGWGTEAFF. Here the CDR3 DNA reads TGCGCCAGCAGCACAAAAGGGGGCTGGGGAACTGAAGCTTTCTTT.

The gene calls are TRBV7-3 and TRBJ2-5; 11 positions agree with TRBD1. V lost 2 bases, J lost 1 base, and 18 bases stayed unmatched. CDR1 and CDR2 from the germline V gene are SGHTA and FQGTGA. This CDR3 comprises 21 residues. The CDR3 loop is CASSLAGRTGGVGSIQETQYF. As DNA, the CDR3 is TGTGCCAGCAGCTTAGCTGGCCGGACAGGGGGCGTTGGGAGTATCCAAGAGACCCAGTACTTC. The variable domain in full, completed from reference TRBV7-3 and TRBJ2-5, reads GAGVSQTPSNKVTEKGKYVELRCDPISGHTALYWYRQSLGQGPEFLIYFQGTGAADDSGLPNDRFFAVRPEGSVSTLKIQRTERGDSAVYLCASSLAGRTGGVGSIQETQYFGPGTRLLVL.

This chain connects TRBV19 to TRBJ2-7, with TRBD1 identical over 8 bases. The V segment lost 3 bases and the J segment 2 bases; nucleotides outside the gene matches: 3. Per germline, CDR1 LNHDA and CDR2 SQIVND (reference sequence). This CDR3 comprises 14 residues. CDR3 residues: CASSIGQGAYEQYF. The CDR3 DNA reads TGTGCCAGTAGTATCGGACAGGGAGCCTACGAGCAGTACTTC.

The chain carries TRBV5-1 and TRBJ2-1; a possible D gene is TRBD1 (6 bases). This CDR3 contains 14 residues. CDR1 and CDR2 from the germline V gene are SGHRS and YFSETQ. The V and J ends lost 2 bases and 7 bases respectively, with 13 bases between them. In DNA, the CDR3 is TGCGCCAGCAGCTTCGGGCAGGGGTGGAATGAGCAGTTCTTC. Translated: CASSFGQGWNEQFF.

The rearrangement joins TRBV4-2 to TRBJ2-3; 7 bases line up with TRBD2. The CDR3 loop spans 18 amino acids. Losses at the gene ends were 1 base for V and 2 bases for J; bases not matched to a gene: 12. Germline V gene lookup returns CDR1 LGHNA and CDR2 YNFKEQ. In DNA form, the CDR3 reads TGTGCCAGCAGCCAAGCAGGGCTAGCGGTGGCCTACACAGATACGCAGTATTTT. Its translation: CASSQAGLAVAYTDTQYF.